Below, one T cell receptor (beta chain) is given with its context. The CDR3 length is 14 residues. CDR1 and CDR2 from the germline V gene are LNHNV and YYDKDF (reference sequence). From its re-call of the 5' RACE reads, TCRdb lists each CDR3 protein once, without DNA. The sample features 300,000 to 450,000 distinct CDR3 sequences, with 2.5% to 3% in its top ten. The sample originates from a study of monozygotic twins with inflammatory bowel disease. Sample: blood. The rearrangement links TRBV15 to TRBJ1-2; without DNA, the TCRdb call of TRBD1 cannot be checked. The source of this sequence is a human donor with ulcerative colitis or Crohn's disease, or a healthy co-twin of an affected twin (not recorded which). The CDR3 loop is CATSRDSGGGGYTF.